Listed here are 29 T cell receptor beta chains from one sample, sequenced in a study of T cell responses to AZD1222 COVID-19 vaccine. TCRdb's table, derived via immunoSEQ multiplex PCR, lists solely in-frame clones and lacks some. Of around 170,000 clones listed, approximately 91% are singletons. Sequences were derived from peripheral blood, sampled on day 0 of AZD1222 vaccination. All receptors derive from an adult in good health.

The rearrangement links TRBV5-4 to TRBJ2-3; 8 nucleotides match TRBD2. J gave up 0 bases and V 2 bases, and 5 bases lay outside the gene matches. Per germline, CDR1 SGHNT and CDR2 YYREEE (reference sequence). CDR3 length: 16 residues. The CDR3: CASSFGGDLSTDTQYF. For the CDR3, the DNA is TGTGCCAGCAGCTTCGGGGGGGACCTCAGCACAGATACGCAGTATTTT.

The gene calls are TRBV5-1 and TRBJ2-7, with TRBD2 identical over 10 bases. The CDR3 runs 14 residues. Germline CDR1 SGHRS, CDR2 YFSETQ. V shed 4 bases and J 4 bases; nucleotides not matched to a gene: 5. The CDR3 coding sequence is TGCGCCAGCAGCCCTAGCGGGAGTAGTTACGAGCAGTACTTC. Protein product: CASSPSGSSYEQYF.

The CDR3 DNA is TGTGCCAGCTCACCTGGGACAGGGGGCATATTGTACTTC. Protein product: CASSPGTGGILYF. The rearrangement joins TRBV18 to TRBJ2-7; TRBD1 matches at 12 bases. The CDR3 is 13 amino acids. V dropped 3 bases and J dropped 12; count of bases not matched to a gene: 6. The V gene's germline CDR1 is KGHSH and CDR2 LQKENI. The variable domain in full, with the rest retrieved from reference TRBV18 and TRBJ2-7, is NAGVMQNPRHLVRRRGQEARLRCSPMKGHSHVYWYRQLPEEGLKFMVYLQKENIIDESGMPKERFSAEFPKEGPSILRIQQVVRGDSAAYFCASSPGTGGILYFGPGTRLTVT.

The J gene is TRBJ2-7, the V gene TRBV7-9; TRBD1 agrees at 12 bases. The CDR3 loop spans 16 amino acids. Germline V gene lookup returns CDR1 SEHNR and CDR2 FQNEAQ (reference sequence). After removal of 5 bases from V and 1 base from J, the junction contained 6 bases not matched to a gene. The CDR3 sequence is CASSEGQGAVSYEQYF. The DNA for the CDR3 is TGTGCCAGCAGCGAGGGACAGGGGGCTGTTTCCTACGAGCAGTACTTC.

The chain joins TRBV14 to TRBJ2-1, with D hard to call. The CDR3 has 18 amino acids. The V gene's germline CDR1 is SGHDN and CDR2 FVKESK. V was pared by 0 bases and J by 2 bases, with 17 bases between. This CDR3 reads CASSQDHHGGETYNEQFF. For the CDR3, the DNA is TGTGCCAGCAGCCAAGATCACCATGGCGGAGAAACCTACAATGAGCAGTTCTTC. Combining the CDR3 with reference TRBV14 and TRBJ2-1 gives the whole variable domain EAGVTQFPSHSVIEKGQTVTLRCDPISGHDNLYWYRRVMGKEIKFLLHFVKESKQDESGMPNNRFLAERTGGTYSTLKVQPAELEDSGVYFCASSQDHHGGETYNEQFFGPGTRLTVL.

This chain joins TRBV4-3 and TRBJ1-1; the D gene is possibly TRBD1 (6 bases). Germline CDR1 is LGHNA and CDR2 is YSLEER. This CDR3 has 17 residues. V lost 8 bases and J lost 0, with 22 bases in between. As DNA, the CDR3 is TGCGCCAGCCGCTTAGTTCAGCAGGGGATTATGAACACTGAAGCTTTCTTT. This encodes CASRLVQQGIMNTEAFF.

The genes are TRBV9 and TRBJ2-7; 10 positions match TRBD2. The V gene end was trimmed by 4 bases and the J gene end by 3 bases; junction bases not matched to a gene: 4. Germline V gene data show CDR1 as SGDLS and CDR2 as YYNGEE. The CDR3 runs 14 residues. Written as DNA, the CDR3 is TGTGCCAGCAGCCCCGGACTAGCGGACTACGAGCAGTACTTC. Its protein is CASSPGLADYEQYF.

CDR3 sequence: CASSFGANVLTF. CDR3 DNA: TGTGCCAGCAGTTTCGGGGCCAACGTCCTGACTTTC. The gene calls are TRBV28 and TRBJ2-6; D is ambiguous. Trimming removed 3 bases at V and 4 bases at J, with 1 base between. Germline V gene sequence: CDR1 MDHEN, CDR2 SYDVKM. The CDR3 consists of 12 residues.

CDR3 in amino acids: CASSSLAGDYEQYF. CDR3 nucleotide sequence: TGTGCCAGCAGTAGCCTAGCGGGTGACTACGAGCAGTACTTC. V usage is TRBV27 and J usage is TRBJ2-7; 8 bases match TRBD2. The J segment lost 3 bases and the V segment lost 5 bases, leaving 6 bases of the junction unmatched. Germline CDR1 MNHEY, CDR2 SMNVEV (reference sequence). The CDR3 length is 14 residues.

This clone occurred a few times. V is TRBV28 and J is TRBJ1-5, with 9 nucleotides matching TRBD1. V lost 3 bases to trimming and J lost 2 bases; unmatched junction nucleotides: 5. CDR3 size: 16 residues. Germline values: CDR1 MDHEN, CDR2 SYDVKM. For the CDR3, the DNA is TGTGCCAGCAGTTTTGACAGGGGGTCTGGCAATCAGCCCCAGCATTTT. Translation: CASSFDRGSGNQPQHF. Using reference TRBV28 and TRBJ1-5 for the parts outside the CDR3, the full variable domain is DVKVTQSSRYLVKRTGEKVFLECVQDMDHENMFWYRQDPGLGLRLIYFSYDVKMKEKGDIPEGYSVSREKKERFSLILESASTNQTSMYLCASSFDRGSGNQPQHFGDGTRLSIL.

The chain combines TRBV2 with TRBJ2-5; D is ambiguous. CDR1 and CDR2 (germline): SNHLY, FYNNEI. V lost 3 bases and J lost 5, with 10 bases in between. The CDR3 covers 13 residues. The CDR3 here is CASSDASGETQYF. The CDR3 bases are TGTGCCAGCAGTGATGCCAGTGGGGAGACCCAGTACTTC.

CDR3 sequence: CASSTGVLDQPQHF. Here the CDR3 DNA reads TGTGCCAGCAGCACAGGGGTTTTGGACCAGCCCCAGCATTTT. The V call is TRBV7-8, the J call TRBJ1-5; the match to TRBD1 covers 7 bases. Germline CDR1 is SGHVS and CDR2 is FQNEAQ. CDR3 length: 14 residues. With V trimmed by 5 bases and J by 7 bases, 8 bases remained unmatched. The full variable domain, in which reference TRBV7-8 and TRBJ1-5 provide the parts outside the CDR3, is GAGVSQSPRYKVAKRGQDVALRCDPISGHVSLFWYQQALGQGPEFLTYFQNEAQLDKSGLPSDRFFAERPEGSVSTLKIQRTQQEDSAVYLCASSTGVLDQPQHFGDGTRLSIL.

The CDR3 DNA follows: TGTGCCAGCAGTTTCCCCATGACAGGGTCGGAGACCCAGTACTTC. Its protein is CASSFPMTGSETQYF. The chain couples TRBV28 to TRBJ2-5; 7 bases match TRBD1. V was pared by 3 bases and J by 5 bases, with 9 bases of the junction left unmatched. Germline assignment: CDR1 MDHEN and CDR2 SYDVKM. The CDR3 is made up of 15 amino acids.

The V call is TRBV11-1, the J call TRBJ2-7; TRBD1 agrees at 10 bases. V lost 8 bases to trimming and J lost 3 bases; unmatched junction nucleotides: 7. Germline assignment: CDR1 SGHAT and CDR2 FQDESV (reference sequence). The CDR3 length is 14 residues. CDR3 coding DNA: TGTGCCAGCGCCCCGGGACAGGGGCACTACGAGCAGTACTTC. It is translated as CASAPGQGHYEQYF.

V is TRBV7-2 and J is TRBJ1-2; 7 nucleotides match TRBD1. Trimming cost V 5 bases and J 2 bases; bases outside gene matches: 5. Germline values: CDR1 SGHTA, CDR2 FQGNSA. CDR3 length equals 14 residues. CDR3 in DNA: TGTGCCAGCAGCAGGGACAGAGGGAACTATGGCTACACCTTC. Residues: CASSRDRGNYGYTF.

The chain recombines TRBV6-4 with TRBJ2-1; TRBD2 matches 8 bases. The CDR3 covers 15 residues. J lost 5 bases, V lost 0 bases, and 3 bases had no gene match. CDR1 and CDR2 (germline): MRHNA, SNTAGT. The CDR3 reads CASSDSLAGHNEQFF. CDR3 nucleotides: TGTGCCAGCAGTGACTCTCTAGCGGGCCACAATGAGCAGTTCTTC.

V gene TRBV7-2 combines with J gene TRBJ1-2; possible D gene TRBD1, 6 bases. With 1 base removed from V and 7 bases from J, the gap between germline ends came to 16 bases. The CDR3 sequence is 15 residues long. CDR1 and CDR2 (germline): SGHTA, FQGNSA. CDR3 region: CASSLVSAQGGGYTF. The CDR3 DNA reads TGTGCCAGCAGCTTAGTCTCTGCACAGGGAGGTGGCTACACCTTC.

The gene calls are TRBV28 and TRBJ1-3; TRBD1 is a possible D gene (5 bases). Looked up from germline, CDR1 is MDHEN and CDR2 is SYDVKM. V was cut by 8 bases and J by 7 bases, with 12 bases left in between. There are 12 residues in the CDR3. The CDR3 DNA follows: TGTGCCAGCTGGGGGGGTAGGAACACCATATATTTT. Translating gives CASWGGRNTIYF.

The V call is TRBV25-1, the J call TRBJ1-2; D is possibly TRBD1 (5 bases). Trimming removed 4 bases at V and 4 bases at J, with 13 bases between. CDR3 length equals 14 residues. From germline, CDR1 is MGHDK and CDR2 SYGVNS. CDR3 region: CASSGGTGIYGYTF. CDR3 DNA: TGTGCCAGCAGTGGGGGTACAGGAATCTATGGCTACACCTTC.

The DNA of the CDR3 is TGTGCCAGCAGCGGGCAGGGTCGGGCTGGGGCCAACGTCCTGACTTTC. Amino acids: CASSGQGRAGANVLTF. The chain uses TRBV7-3 and TRBJ2-6; D may be TRBD1 (5 bases). This CDR3 region has 16 residues. V lost 5 bases to trimming and J lost 2 bases, with 13 bases between them. The V gene's germline CDR1 is SGHTA and CDR2 FQGTGA.

The chain has TRBV15 and TRBJ2-7; D possibly matches TRBD1 or TRBD2 (5 bases each). The CDR3 sequence is 14 residues long. V was clipped by 5 bases and J by 5 bases, with 16 bases between them. The germline CDR1 and CDR2 sequences are LNHNV and YYDKDF (reference sequence). The CDR3 DNA reads as TGTGCCACCAGCCAGAGGGTAAGGGGCGACGAGCAGTACTTC. Its translation: CATSQRVRGDEQYF.

The V and J genes are TRBV6-5 and TRBJ2-3, with D uncertain. This CDR3 contains 14 residues. Looked up from germline, CDR1 is MNHEY and CDR2 is SVGAGI. Trimming removed 7 bases from V and 3 bases from J, with 14 bases in between. Here the CDR3 reads CASMAGGGTDTQYF. The CDR3 bases are TGTGCCAGCATGGCAGGTGGTGGTACAGATACGCAGTATTTT.

The chain links TRBV25-1 to TRBJ2-1; 9 bases match TRBD1. In germline, CDR1 is MGHDK, CDR2 SYGVNS. CDR3 length: 16 amino acids. Trimming at V came to 1 base and at J to 0 bases, leaving 1 base not matched to a gene. Here the CDR3 DNA reads TGTGCCAGCAGTGAATGGGGACAGGGCTCCTACAATGAGCAGTTCTTC. It yields the protein CASSEWGQGSYNEQFF.

The chain employs TRBV7-3 and TRBJ2-1, with 8 positions matching TRBD2. The J segment lost 8 bases and the V segment lost 3 bases, leaving 9 bases of the junction unmatched. Looked up from germline, CDR1 is SGHTA and CDR2 is FQGTGA. CDR3 length: 15 residues. The CDR3 nucleotides read TGTGCCAGCAGCTTGCCGGGACTAGGGGGAGATGAGCAGTTCTTC. Amino acid sequence: CASSLPGLGGDEQFF.

This chain connects TRBV5-1 to TRBJ2-3; 7 bases are shared with TRBD1. Germline trimming cut 0 bases from V and 1 base from J; bases unmatched to any gene: 5. The CDR3 spans 16 residues. The V gene's germline CDR1 is SGHRS and CDR2 YFSETQ. The CDR3 DNA sequence: TGCGCCAGCAGCTTGGTAGGGGGCAGGGGCACAGATACGCAGTATTTT. Translating gives CASSLVGGRGTDTQYF.

The CDR3 sequence is CASSFTRGSAEAFF. In nucleotides, the CDR3 is TGTGCCAGCAGCTTTACTCGGGGGAGCGCTGAAGCTTTCTTT. The chain carries TRBV7-9 and TRBJ1-1; D possibly corresponds to TRBD1 (5 bases). Germline values: CDR1 SEHNR, CDR2 FQNEAQ (reference sequence). The germline V and J ends were trimmed by 3 bases and 6 bases, with 14 bases remaining between them. The CDR3 is 14 amino acids.

The chain joins TRBV5-4 to TRBJ2-1, with 8 bases identical to TRBD2. This CDR3 spans 16 amino acids. Looked up from germline, CDR1 is SGHNT and CDR2 is YYREEE (reference sequence). V lost 4 bases and J lost 10; bases outside the gene matches: 16. In nucleotides, the CDR3 is TGTGCCAGCAGCCCCGGGGTAGCGGGGAGGTGGGCGGAGCAGTTCTTC. It translates to CASSPGVAGRWAEQFF.

CDR3: CASSLGFKDTQYF. The DNA of the CDR3 is TGCGCCAGCAGCTTGGGTTTCAAAGATACGCAGTATTTT. The chain employs TRBV5-1 and TRBJ2-3; D not resolved. Germline V lookup: CDR1 SGHRS, CDR2 YFSETQ. Deletions cut 0 bases from V and 5 bases from J, with 7 bases between. CDR3 length: 13 residues. The entire variable domain, with the rest obtained from reference TRBV5-1 and TRBJ2-3, is as follows: KAGVTQTPRYLIKTRGQQVTLSCSPISGHRSVSWYQQTPGQGLQFLFEYFSETQRNKGNFPGRFSGRQFSNSRSEMNVSTLELGDSALYLCASSLGFKDTQYFGPGTRLTVL.

V gene TRBV5-1 combines with J gene TRBJ1-1; D perhaps matches TRBD1 (5 bases). The germline CDR1 and CDR2 sequences are SGHRS and YFSETQ. Deletions cut 4 bases from V and 3 bases from J, with 10 bases between. CDR3 length: 13 amino acids. The CDR3 here is CASSPDIYTEAFF. The CDR3 DNA follows: TGCGCCAGCAGCCCGGACATATACACTGAAGCTTTCTTT.